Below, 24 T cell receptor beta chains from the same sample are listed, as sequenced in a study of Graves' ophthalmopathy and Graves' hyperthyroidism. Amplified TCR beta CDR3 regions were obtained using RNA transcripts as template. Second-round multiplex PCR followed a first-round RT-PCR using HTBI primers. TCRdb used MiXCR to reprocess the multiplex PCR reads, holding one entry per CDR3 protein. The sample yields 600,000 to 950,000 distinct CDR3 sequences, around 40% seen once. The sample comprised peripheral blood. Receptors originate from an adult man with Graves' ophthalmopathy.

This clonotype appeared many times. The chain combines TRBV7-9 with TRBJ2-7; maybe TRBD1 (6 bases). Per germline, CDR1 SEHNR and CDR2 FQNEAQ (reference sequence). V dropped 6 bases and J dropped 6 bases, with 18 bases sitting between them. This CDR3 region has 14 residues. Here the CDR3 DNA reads TGTGCCAGCAGTTCAACGGCAGGGGAACGCGAGCAGTACTTC. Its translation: CASSSTAGEREQYF.

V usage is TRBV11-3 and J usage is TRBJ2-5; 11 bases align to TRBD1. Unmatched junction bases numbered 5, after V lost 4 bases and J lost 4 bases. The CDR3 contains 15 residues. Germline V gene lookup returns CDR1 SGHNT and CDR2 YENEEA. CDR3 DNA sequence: TGTGCCAGCAGCTCCGGGACAGGGGGAGCAGAGACCCAGTACTTC. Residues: CASSSGTGGAETQYF.

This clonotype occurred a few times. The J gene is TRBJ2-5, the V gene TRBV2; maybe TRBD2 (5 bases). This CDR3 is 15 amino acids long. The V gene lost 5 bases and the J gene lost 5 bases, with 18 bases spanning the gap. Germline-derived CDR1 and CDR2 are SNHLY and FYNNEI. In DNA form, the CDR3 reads TGTGCCAGCAGTCTACAAATCGGGGTAGGGGAGACCCAGTACTTC. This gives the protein CASSLQIGVGETQYF.

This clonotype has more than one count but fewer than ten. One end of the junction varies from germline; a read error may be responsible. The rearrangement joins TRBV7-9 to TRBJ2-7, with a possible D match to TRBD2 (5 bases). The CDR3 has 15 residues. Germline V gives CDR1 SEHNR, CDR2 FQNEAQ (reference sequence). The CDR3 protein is CASSQVRMGEYEQYF. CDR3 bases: TGCGCCAGCAGCCAAGTCCGAATGGGAGAGTACGAGCAGTACTTC.

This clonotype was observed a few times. CDR3 in amino acids: CASSAVQETQYF. CDR3 DNA sequence: TGTGCCAGCAGCGCCGTTCAAGAGACCCAGTACTTC. This chain links TRBV5-8 with TRBJ2-5, with unresolved D. The V gene's germline CDR1 is SGHTS and CDR2 YDEGEE. Trimming removed 4 bases at V and 2 bases at J, with 6 bases between. The CDR3 runs 12 residues.

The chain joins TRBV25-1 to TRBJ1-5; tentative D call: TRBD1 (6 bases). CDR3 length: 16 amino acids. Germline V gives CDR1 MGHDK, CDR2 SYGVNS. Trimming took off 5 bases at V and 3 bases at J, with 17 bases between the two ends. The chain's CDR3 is CASSSSGDRINQPQHF. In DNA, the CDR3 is TGTGCCAGCAGTTCTTCAGGGGATCGGATCAATCAGCCCCAGCATTTT.

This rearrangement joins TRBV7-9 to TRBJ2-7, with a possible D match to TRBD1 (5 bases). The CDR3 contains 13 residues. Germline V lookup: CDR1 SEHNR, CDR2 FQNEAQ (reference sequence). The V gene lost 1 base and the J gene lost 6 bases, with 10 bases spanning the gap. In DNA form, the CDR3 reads TGTGCCAGCAGCTTAGAGCAGGGCCCCGAGCAGTACTTC. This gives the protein CASSLEQGPEQYF. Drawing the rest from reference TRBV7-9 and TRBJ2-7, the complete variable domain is DTGVSQNPRHKITKRGQNVTFRCDPISEHNRLYWYRQTLGQGPEFLTYFQNEAQLEKSRLLSDRFSAERPKGSFSTLEIQRTEQGDSAMYLCASSLEQGPEQYFGPGTRLTVT.

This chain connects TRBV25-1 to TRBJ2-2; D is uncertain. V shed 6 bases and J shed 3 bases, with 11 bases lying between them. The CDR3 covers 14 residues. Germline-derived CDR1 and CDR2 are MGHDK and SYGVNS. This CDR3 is CASSQAGYTGELFF. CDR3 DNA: TGTGCCAGCAGCCAAGCCGGATACACCGGGGAGCTGTTTTTT.

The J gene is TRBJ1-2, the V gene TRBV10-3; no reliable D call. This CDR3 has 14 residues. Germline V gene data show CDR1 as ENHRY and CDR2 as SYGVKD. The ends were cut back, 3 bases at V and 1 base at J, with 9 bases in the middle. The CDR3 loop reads CAISEARLNYGYTF. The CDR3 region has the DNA TGTGCCATCAGTGAAGCCCGGCTTAACTATGGCTACACCTTC.

In DNA, the CDR3 is TGTGCCAGCAGACCCAGGGTTGCCCACGAGCAGTACTTC. It yields the protein CASRPRVAHEQYF. The chain has TRBV5-4 and TRBJ2-7; possible D gene TRBD1, 5 bases. Trimming cost V 5 bases and J 5 bases, with 14 bases left between them. CDR3 length: 13 residues. Germline-derived CDR1 and CDR2 are SGHNT and YYREEE (reference sequence). Complete variable domain (other parts from reference TRBV5-4 and TRBJ2-7): ETGVTQSPTHLIKTRGQQVTLRCSSQSGHNTVSWYQQALGQGPQFIFQYYREEENGRGNFPPRFSGLQFPNYSSELNVNALELDDSALYLCASRPRVAHEQYFGPGTRLTVT.

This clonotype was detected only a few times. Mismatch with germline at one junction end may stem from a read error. This chain's CDR3 is CATLSPGQGIPRF. In DNA, the CDR3 is TGTGCCACCCTGTCACCGGGACAGGGTATCCCCCGCTTC. This rearrangement joins TRBV10-3 to TRBJ2-7; 9 nucleotides align to TRBD1. Germline CDR1 is ENHRY and CDR2 is SYGVKD. This CDR3 comprises 13 residues.

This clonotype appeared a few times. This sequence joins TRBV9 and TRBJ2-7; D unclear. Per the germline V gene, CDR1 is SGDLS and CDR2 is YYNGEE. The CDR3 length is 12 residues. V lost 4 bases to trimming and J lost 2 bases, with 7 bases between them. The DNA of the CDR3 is TGTGCCAGCAGCAATTTACCCTACGAGCAGTACTTC. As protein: CASSNLPYEQYF.

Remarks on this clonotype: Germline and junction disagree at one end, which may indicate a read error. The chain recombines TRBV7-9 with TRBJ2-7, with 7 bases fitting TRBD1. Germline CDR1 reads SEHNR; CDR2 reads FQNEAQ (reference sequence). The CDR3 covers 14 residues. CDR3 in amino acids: CASSPNYRGSEQYF. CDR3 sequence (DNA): TGCGCCAGCAGCCCAAACTACAGGGGAAGCGAGCAGTACTTC.

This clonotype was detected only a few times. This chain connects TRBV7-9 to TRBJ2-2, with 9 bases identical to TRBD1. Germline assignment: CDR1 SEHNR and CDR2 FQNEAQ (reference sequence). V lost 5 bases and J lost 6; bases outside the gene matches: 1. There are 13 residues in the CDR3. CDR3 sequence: CASSHRGPGELFF. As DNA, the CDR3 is TGTGCCAGCAGCCACAGGGGGCCCGGGGAGCTGTTTTTT.

This CDR3 reads CASSWATGGNSPLHF. The CDR3 nucleotides are TGTGCCAGTAGTTGGGCGACAGGGGGGAATTCACCCCTCCACTTT. V and J are TRBV19 and TRBJ1-6; 9 bases match TRBD1. CDR1 is LNHDA, CDR2 SQIVND, per germline (reference sequence). Germline trimming cut 5 bases from V and 7 bases from J; bases unmatched to any gene: 6. CDR3 length: 15 residues.

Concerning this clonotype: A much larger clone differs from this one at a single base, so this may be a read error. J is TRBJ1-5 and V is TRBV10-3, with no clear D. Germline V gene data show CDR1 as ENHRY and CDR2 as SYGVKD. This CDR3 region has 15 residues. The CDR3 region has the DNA TGTGCCATCAGTGACGATGGCAAGAGCAGTCAGCCCCAGCATTTT. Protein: CAISDDGKSSQPQHF.

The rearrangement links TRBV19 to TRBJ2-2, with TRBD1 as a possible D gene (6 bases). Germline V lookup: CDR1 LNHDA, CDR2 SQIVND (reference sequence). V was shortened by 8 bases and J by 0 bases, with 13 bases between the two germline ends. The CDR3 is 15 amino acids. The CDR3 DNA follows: TGTGCCAGTGCTCCGGGACAAACGAACACCGGGGAGCTGTTTTTT. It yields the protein CASAPGQTNTGELFF.

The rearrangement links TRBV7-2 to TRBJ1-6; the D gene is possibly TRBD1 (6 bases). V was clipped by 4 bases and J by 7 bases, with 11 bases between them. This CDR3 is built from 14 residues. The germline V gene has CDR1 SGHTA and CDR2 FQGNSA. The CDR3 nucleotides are TGTGCCAGCAGCTCCAACAGGGTCAATTCACCCCTCCACTTT. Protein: CASSSNRVNSPLHF.

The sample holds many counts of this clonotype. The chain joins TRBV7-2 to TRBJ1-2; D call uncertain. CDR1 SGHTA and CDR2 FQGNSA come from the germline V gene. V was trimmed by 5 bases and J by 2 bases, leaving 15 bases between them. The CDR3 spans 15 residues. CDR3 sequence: CASSRGVAPNYGYTF. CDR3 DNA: TGTGCCAGCAGCAGAGGCGTAGCTCCGAACTATGGCTACACCTTC.

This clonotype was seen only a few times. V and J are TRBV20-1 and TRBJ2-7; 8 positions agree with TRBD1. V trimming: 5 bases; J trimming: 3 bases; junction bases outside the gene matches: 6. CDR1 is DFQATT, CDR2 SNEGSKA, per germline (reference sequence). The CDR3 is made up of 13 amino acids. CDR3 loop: CSALGQGDYEQYF. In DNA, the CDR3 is TGCAGTGCTCTAGGACAGGGAGACTACGAGCAGTACTTC.

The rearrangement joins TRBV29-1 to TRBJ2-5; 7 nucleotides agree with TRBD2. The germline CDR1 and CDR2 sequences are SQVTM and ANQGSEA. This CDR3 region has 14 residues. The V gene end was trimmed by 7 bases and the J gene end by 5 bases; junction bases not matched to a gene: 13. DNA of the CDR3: TGCAGCGCCTGGGGTAGGGAGGGGATGGAGACCCAGTACTTC. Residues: CSAWGREGMETQYF.

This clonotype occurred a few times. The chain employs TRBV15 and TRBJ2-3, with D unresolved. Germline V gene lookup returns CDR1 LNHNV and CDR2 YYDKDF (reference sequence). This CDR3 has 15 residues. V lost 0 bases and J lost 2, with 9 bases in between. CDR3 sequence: CATSRDRQFTDTQYF. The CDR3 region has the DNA TGTGCCACCAGCAGAGATCGTCAGTTCACAGATACGCAGTATTTT.

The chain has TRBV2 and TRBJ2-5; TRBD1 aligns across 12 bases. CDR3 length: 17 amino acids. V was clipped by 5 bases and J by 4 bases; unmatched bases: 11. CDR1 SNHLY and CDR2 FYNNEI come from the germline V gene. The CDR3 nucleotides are TGTGCCAGCAGTACCCCCCTCCGGGACAGGGGGCGAGAGACCCAGTACTTC. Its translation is CASSTPLRDRGRETQYF.

The CDR3 DNA sequence: TGTGCCAGCAGCATTTATGGGATTGCTGGAAACACCATATATTTT. It codes for CASSIYGIAGNTIYF. V and J are TRBV7-3 and TRBJ1-3; unclear D gene. This CDR3 has 15 residues. V lost 5 bases and J lost 2, with 13 bases in between. Germline V gene sequence: CDR1 SGHTA, CDR2 FQGTGA. Together with reference TRBV7-3 and TRBJ1-3, the CDR3 gives the full variable domain: GAGVSQTPSNKVTEKGKYVELRCDPISGHTALYWYRQSLGQGPEFLIYFQGTGAADDSGLPNDRFFAVRPEGSVSTLKIQRTERGDSAVYLCASSIYGIAGNTIYFGEGSWLTVV.